This TCR beta chain was sequenced during a study of cytomegalovirus exposure and HLA in healthy donors. Whole-study context: In terms of ancestry, the Caucasian-associated cluster contained about four fifths of the approximately 430 genotyped donors. General observations from the study: In an earlier analysis, most TCR beta V segments were productive about 87% or about 30% of the time.

Healthy people donating bone marrow made up the donors. This clone was seen once. What it binds is not known. PCR was performed using 60 Vbeta and 13 Jbeta primers. Using immunoSEQ multiplex PCR, the repertoire was profiled, and TCRdb retains in-frame clones only, with some absent. This table has 100,000 to 120,000 clones, 60% to 85% appearing once. V trimming: 5 bases; J trimming: 2 bases; junction bases outside the gene matches: 6. The V gene's germline CDR1 is SEHNR and CDR2 FQNEAQ (reference sequence). The CDR3 spans 15 residues. The TCR comes from a woman younger than 45 in good health and CMV-seronegative. Sequencing input: PBMCs. The chain combines TRBV7-9 with TRBJ2-3; 8 positions match TRBD1. CDR3 region: CASSTGQGNTDTQYF. For the CDR3, the DNA is TGTGCCAGCAGCACCGGACAGGGAAACACAGATACGCAGTATTTT.